Listed below are T cell receptor beta chains from one sample, sequenced in a study of response to subunit inactivated influenza vaccine. TCRdb reprocessed the RT-PCR reads via MiXCR and lists one record per CDR3 protein. This sample carries roughly 780,000 distinct CDR3 sequences, about 18% of them seen once, and the ten largest clones take 11%. This material consisted of PBMCs from blood, taken around 5 days after vaccination. The origin of the receptors is a man aged 45 to 65 who received an inactivated influenza vaccine. Each CDR3 is given with its conserved first and last residue. A D gene is named only where the DNA matches it firmly. The size of a clone is reported for some rows only, either as once, few or many, or as a class for expanded clones.

J gene: TRBJ2-1; D gene: TRBD1; V gene: TRBV6-1; clone size: .; CDR3 DNA: TGTGCCAGCAGTCCTGGACAGGAGAACAATGAGCAGTTCTTC; CDR3 protein: CASSPGQENNEQFF
J gene: TRBJ1-2; D gene: .; V gene: TRBV13; clone size: .; CDR3 DNA: TGTGCCAGCAGCTTCGTGCTCTGGCCCTATGGCTACACCTTC; CDR3 protein: CASSFVLWPYGYTF
J gene: TRBJ1-4; D gene: TRBD1; V gene: TRBV4-1; clone size: .; CDR3 DNA: TGCGCCAGCAGCCCCCAGACAGGGCTTAATGAAAAACTGTTTTTT; CDR3 protein: CASSPQTGLNEKLFF
J gene: TRBJ2-5; D gene: .; V gene: TRBV10-2; clone size: .; CDR3 DNA: TGCGCCAGCAGTGTAGCCAGCCAGGGGGAGACCCAGTACTTC; CDR3 protein: CASSVASQGETQYF
J gene: TRBJ2-7; D gene: TRBD2; V gene: TRBV6-5; clone size: .; CDR3 DNA: TGTGCCAGCAGTTCCCCCGGGACTAGCGGGAGCCACGAGCAGTACTTC; CDR3 protein: CASSSPGTSGSHEQYF
J gene: TRBJ2-3; D gene: .; V gene: TRBV20-1; clone size: .; CDR3 DNA: TGCAGTGCTAGAGACTGGGAGGCTAGCCTCACAGATACGCAGTATTTT; CDR3 protein: CSARDWEASLTDTQYF
J gene: TRBJ1-5; D gene: .; V gene: TRBV7-2; clone size: few; CDR3 DNA: TGTGCCAGCAGCCTCTCCCGCGGGGTCGGGCAGCCCCAGCATTTT; CDR3 protein: CASSLSRGVGQPQHF
J gene: TRBJ2-3; D gene: TRBD2; V gene: TRBV20-1; clone size: once; CDR3 DNA: TGCAGTGCTAGTTCTCTAGCGGGGGTTACGAGCACAGATACGCAGTATTTT; CDR3 protein: CSASSLAGVTSTDTQYF
J gene: TRBJ2-7; D gene: .; V gene: TRBV27; clone size: few; CDR3 DNA: TGTGCCAGCAGTCTTACTAGAAGTAAAAAGGACGAGCAGTACTTC; CDR3 protein: CASSLTRSKKDEQYF
J gene: TRBJ1-1; D gene: .; V gene: TRBV5-1; clone size: .; CDR3 DNA: TGCGCCAGCAGCTCAAAAATGGACACCGATTTGACTGAAGCTTTCTTT; CDR3 protein: CASSSKMDTDLTEAFF
J gene: TRBJ2-1; D gene: TRBD1; V gene: TRBV12-3/TRBV12-4; clone size: many; CDR3 DNA: TGTGCCAGCAGTTTAGGCAGGGGGCGCGAAACCCACGAGCAGTTCTTC; CDR3 protein: CASSLGRGRETHEQFF
J gene: TRBJ2-2; D gene: .; V gene: TRBV4-1; clone size: .; CDR3 DNA: TGCGCCAGCAGCCAAACCACCGGGGAGCTGTTTTTT; CDR3 protein: CASSQTTGELFF
J gene: TRBJ2-3; D gene: .; V gene: TRBV9; clone size: .; CDR3 DNA: TGTGCCAGCAGCGGCCCGGGGATAGCGGGCACAGATACGCAGTATTTT; CDR3 protein: CASSGPGIAGTDTQYF
J gene: TRBJ2-1; D gene: TRBD2; V gene: TRBV20-1; clone size: .; CDR3 DNA: TGCAGTGCTCGACTAGCGGGAGACTTTAGTGAGCAGTTCTTC; CDR3 protein: CSARLAGDFSEQFF
J gene: TRBJ2-5; D gene: TRBD2; V gene: TRBV20-1; clone size: few; CDR3 DNA: TGCAGTGCTAGAGCCGGGACTAGCGGTATACAAGAGACCCAGTACTTC; CDR3 protein: CSARAGTSGIQETQYF
J gene: TRBJ2-5; D gene: .; V gene: TRBV20-1; clone size: few; CDR3 DNA: TGCAGTGGCCGTAATCTAGAGGGCCAAGAGACCCAGTACTTC; CDR3 protein: CSGRNLEGQETQYF
J gene: TRBJ2-1; D gene: .; V gene: TRBV12-3/TRBV12-4; clone size: few; CDR3 DNA: TGTGCCAGCAGTTTAGCTCTAGTGACGGGTCAGCCCGGAGAGGGAAATGAGCAGTTCTTC; CDR3 protein: CASSLALVTGQPGEGNEQFF
J gene: TRBJ1-1; D gene: .; V gene: TRBV11-2; clone size: few; CDR3 DNA: TGTGCCAGCAGCTTATTGGTTGGGGGGGCTGAAGCTTTCTTT; CDR3 protein: CASSLLVGGAEAFF
J gene: TRBJ2-5; D gene: .; V gene: TRBV13; clone size: few; CDR3 DNA: TGTGCCAGCAGCTCAGAAGGGCAAGAGACCCAGTACTTC; CDR3 protein: CASSSEGQETQYF
J gene: TRBJ2-3; D gene: .; V gene: TRBV20-1; clone size: few; CDR3 DNA: TGCAGTGCTCCGGCCCCTCCAGATACGCAGTATTTT; CDR3 protein: CSAPAPPDTQYF
J gene: TRBJ2-1; D gene: TRBD2; V gene: TRBV7-6; clone size: .; CDR3 DNA: TGTGCCAGCAGCTCGATAGGGACTAGCGCCCACAATGAGCAGTTCTTC; CDR3 protein: CASSSIGTSAHNEQFF
J gene: TRBJ1-2; D gene: .; V gene: TRBV5-5; clone size: .; CDR3 DNA: TGTGCCAGCAGCCGGCAGGACAGCTATGGCTACACCTTC; CDR3 protein: CASSRQDSYGYTF
J gene: TRBJ2-3; D gene: .; V gene: TRBV6-1; clone size: few; CDR3 DNA: TGTGCCAGCAGGGACCACACAGATACGCAGTATTTT; CDR3 protein: CASRDHTDTQYF
J gene: TRBJ2-3; D gene: TRBD1; V gene: TRBV7-8; clone size: .; CDR3 DNA: TGTGCCAGCAAAAGAAGGGGGCGGACAGAATACACAGATACGCAGTATTTT; CDR3 protein: CASKRRGRTEYTDTQYF
J gene: TRBJ2-1; D gene: TRBD2; V gene: TRBV29-1; clone size: .; CDR3 DNA: TGCAGCGTTGGACTAGCGGGAGGCCCGGGGAATGAGCAGTTCTTC; CDR3 protein: CSVGLAGGPGNEQFF
J gene: TRBJ2-5; D gene: .; V gene: TRBV5-1; clone size: few; CDR3 DNA: TGCGCCAGCAGCTTGGGTTGGGGGTCCTCAGTTCAGACCCAGTACTTC; CDR3 protein: CASSLGWGSSVQTQYF
J gene: TRBJ2-7; D gene: .; V gene: TRBV25-1; clone size: .; CDR3 DNA: TGTGCCAGCAGTGAGGGACCGGGACCTTCCTACGAGCAGTACTTC; CDR3 protein: CASSEGPGPSYEQYF
J gene: TRBJ2-7; D gene: .; V gene: TRBV7-8; clone size: few; CDR3 DNA: TGTGCCAGCAGCTTACGGTCCCACGAGCAGTACTTC; CDR3 protein: CASSLRSHEQYF
J gene: TRBJ1-5; D gene: TRBD1; V gene: TRBV7-2; clone size: few; CDR3 DNA: TGTGCCAGCAGCTTAGTGGGACAGGGTAAACAGCCCCAGCATTTT; CDR3 protein: CASSLVGQGKQPQHF
J gene: TRBJ2-7; D gene: TRBD2; V gene: TRBV28; clone size: .; CDR3 DNA: TGTGCCAGCAGTGGGGCGGGGCTAGCGGGTTACGAGCAGTACTTC; CDR3 protein: CASSGAGLAGYEQYF
J gene: TRBJ2-1; D gene: TRBD2; V gene: TRBV11-2; clone size: .; CDR3 DNA: TGTGCCAGCAGCTGCCCGGGACTAGCGGGAGTTTGTGATGAGCAGTTCTTC; CDR3 protein: CASSCPGLAGVCDEQFF
J gene: TRBJ2-1; D gene: TRBD2; V gene: TRBV20-1; clone size: .; CDR3 DNA: TGCAGTGCTAGAAAGCGGGGGGTACTCAATGAGCAGTTCTTC; CDR3 protein: CSARKRGVLNEQFF
J gene: TRBJ1-1; D gene: TRBD1; V gene: TRBV29-1; clone size: few; CDR3 DNA: TGCAGCGTTGTTACGACAGGGAGAACTGAAGCTTTCTTT; CDR3 protein: CSVVTTGRTEAFF
J gene: TRBJ2-7; D gene: .; V gene: TRBV6-1; clone size: .; CDR3 DNA: TGTGCCAGCAGTGGTTGGGGGCGCATCGACGCGCAGTACTTC; CDR3 protein: CASSGWGRIDAQYF
J gene: TRBJ2-2; D gene: TRBD2; V gene: TRBV4-2; clone size: few; CDR3 DNA: TGTGCCAGCAGCCAAGACGCAGGACTAGCGGCAAACACCGGGGAGCTGTTTTTT; CDR3 protein: CASSQDAGLAANTGELFF
J gene: TRBJ1-2; D gene: .; V gene: TRBV7-9; clone size: .; CDR3 DNA: TGTGCCAGCAGCCCGATGGACGTTTTGTCCTCCGGCTACACCTTC; CDR3 protein: CASSPMDVLSSGYTF
J gene: TRBJ1-5; D gene: .; V gene: TRBV20-1; clone size: .; CDR3 DNA: TGCAGTGCTACTGGGGGCGGATTAGGCAATCAGCCCCAGCATTTT; CDR3 protein: CSATGGGLGNQPQHF
J gene: TRBJ2-1; D gene: TRBD2; V gene: TRBV20-1; clone size: .; CDR3 DNA: TGCAGTGCCGGGACTAGCTCGGACTACAATGAGCAGTTCTTC; CDR3 protein: CSAGTSSDYNEQFF
J gene: TRBJ2-2; D gene: .; V gene: TRBV5-4; clone size: few; CDR3 DNA: TGTGCCAGCAGCTTAGGCTCTAGCGCCCCCCGGGAGCTGTTTTTT; CDR3 protein: CASSLGSSAPRELFF
J gene: TRBJ2-7; D gene: .; V gene: TRBV4-3; clone size: once; CDR3 DNA: TGCGCCAGCAGCCAATTTCTAGGGGCCATCAACGAGCAGTACTTC; CDR3 protein: CASSQFLGAINEQYF
J gene: TRBJ2-1; D gene: TRBD2; V gene: TRBV7-6; clone size: few; CDR3 DNA: TGTGCCAGCAGTCGCCTAGCGGGAGGGCCGGTAATCAATGAGCAGTTCTTC; CDR3 protein: CASSRLAGGPVINEQFF
J gene: TRBJ1-3; D gene: .; V gene: TRBV7-2; clone size: .; CDR3 DNA: TGTGCCAGCAGCTCCCTCGCTGGCTCTGGAAACACCATATATTTT; CDR3 protein: CASSSLAGSGNTIYF
J gene: TRBJ1-5; D gene: .; V gene: TRBV13; clone size: few; CDR3 DNA: TGTGCCAGCAGCTTAGGGAGGGGGGTACAGCCCCAGCATTTT; CDR3 protein: CASSLGRGVQPQHF
J gene: TRBJ2-1; D gene: TRBD2; V gene: TRBV29-1; clone size: many; CDR3 DNA: TGCAGCGTTGAAGCCCCGCGGGAGAGCTCCTACAATGAGCAGTTCTTC; CDR3 protein: CSVEAPRESSYNEQFF
J gene: TRBJ2-5; D gene: TRBD2; V gene: TRBV9; clone size: .; CDR3 DNA: TGTGCCAGCACCGTAGGAAGTGGCGGGGGGGGAGAGACCCAGTACTTC; CDR3 protein: CASTVGSGGGGETQYF